This T cell receptor (beta chain) was retrieved from a study of T cell responses to AZD1222 COVID-19 vaccine. Study-level points and caveats: Repertoire collection took place solely once the T cell response had peaked.

Generated by immunoSEQ multiplex PCR, the TCRdb table keeps only in-frame clones and is missing some. The sample holds around 96,000 clones, roughly 84% seen once. Turning to this clone: Its cognate antigen is unknown.

Per germline, CDR1 MNHEY and CDR2 SVGAGI. Trimming took 2 bases from V and 0 from J, leaving 9 bases between them. The CDR3 length is 15 residues. This TCR came from an adult who received the AZD1222 COVID-19 vaccine. This specimen was peripheral blood, taken 28 days after the second AZD1222 dose. The V and J genes are TRBV6-5 and TRBJ2-3; weak D call: TRBD1 (7 bases). The CDR3 DNA follows: TGTGCCAGCAGTTACCAGGGGGGAAGCACAGATACGCAGTATTTT. Its translation: CASSYQGGSTDTQYF.